This TCR beta chain was sequenced during a study of cytomegalovirus exposure and HLA in healthy donors. Whole-study context: A prior analysis found roughly 100 million unique TCR beta sequences from around 180 million T cells. Whole-study results and caveats: Cytomegalovirus association was listed for 164 TCR beta chains. Later analysis identified a missense DCLRE1C variant that was linked to TCR beta V- and J-gene trimming. It was shown in a later analysis that HLA-associated TCR beta chains were more clonally expanded than other, equally common chains.

Germline-derived CDR1 and CDR2 are MNHEY and SMNVEV (reference sequence). The CDR3 runs to 14 residues. V was cut by 2 bases and J by 1 base, with 8 bases left in between. On this clone: Its antigen remains unknown.

PCR was performed using 60 Vbeta and 13 Jbeta primers. The protocol was immunoSEQ multiplex PCR, while the TCRdb copy is restricted to in-frame clones and leaves out a portion. Of 200,000 to 250,000 clones listed, about 80% were seen once; the top ten hold about 7.5%. The rearrangement uses TRBV27 and TRBJ1-2; D is ambiguous. Specimen: PBMCs. This TCR derives from a woman aged 55-70 years in good health and CMV-seropositive. The CDR3 DNA sequence: TGTGCCAGCAGTTTAGGGAGAAATAACTATGGCTACACCTTC. This encodes CASSLGRNNYGYTF.